The 17 T cell receptor beta chains below were found in one sample sequenced in a study of blood T cell repertoires in COVID-19. Sequencing was performed with immunoSEQ multiplex PCR; in TCRdb, only in-frame clones are kept and a portion is missing. There are 200,000 or so clones in the sample; about 87% occur only once, and more than 1.5% lies in the top ten. Source material: peripheral blood. The receptors originated from a man in his 70s with acute or convalescent COVID-19.

The V call is TRBV3-1 (or the pseudogene TRBV3-2), the J call TRBJ2-1; no clear D gene. This CDR3 spans 14 amino acids. Germline CDR1 LGHDT, CDR2 YNNKEL (reference sequence). V was clipped by 1 base and J by 6 bases, with 10 bases between them. CDR3 bases: TGTGCCAGCAGCCAAGGCGTACCAAGCAATGAGCAGTTCTTC. Encoded protein: CASSQGVPSNEQFF.

This chain uses TRBV18 with TRBJ1-1; D gene unclear. Germline lookup yields CDR1 KGHSH and CDR2 LQKENI. This CDR3 spans 15 amino acids. V lost 5 bases, J lost 1 base, and 14 bases lay in between. This CDR3 is CASSVRVVKNTEAFF. The CDR3 nucleotides are TGTGCCAGCTCAGTCCGGGTCGTAAAGAACACTGAAGCTTTCTTT.

The chain couples TRBV18 to TRBJ2-3; the match to TRBD2 covers 8 bases. Germline-derived CDR1 and CDR2 are KGHSH and LQKENI. The CDR3 runs 15 residues. Germline trimming cut 6 bases from V and 0 bases from J; bases unmatched to any gene: 5. The CDR3 region is CASSLREGSTDTQYF. In DNA, the CDR3 is TGTGCCAGCTCCCTCCGGGAGGGTAGCACAGATACGCAGTATTTT.

CDR3: CASSSRQGTGTDTQYF. For the CDR3, the DNA is TGTGCCAGCAGCTCCCGACAGGGTACGGGCACAGATACGCAGTATTTT. V and J are TRBV11-3 and TRBJ2-3; 7 bases fit TRBD1. The ends lost 4 bases at V and 1 base at J; junction bases unmatched: 8. CDR1 SGHNT and CDR2 YENEEA come from the germline V gene. The CDR3 has 16 residues.

CDR3 sequence: CASGQGLSTPGANVLTF. CDR3 nucleotides: TGTGCCAGCGGGCAGGGCCTTTCCACGCCTGGGGCCAACGTCCTGACTTTC. The J gene is TRBJ2-6, the V gene TRBV7-3, with D possibly matching TRBD1 (5 bases). CDR1 and CDR2 (germline): SGHTA, FQGTGA. V was cut by 8 bases and J by 2 bases, with 19 bases left in between. This CDR3 contains 17 residues.

This clone was seen a single time. The V call is TRBV30, the J call TRBJ1-5, with 7 bases matching TRBD1. V trimming: 3 bases; J trimming: 4 bases; junction bases outside the gene matches: 9. Per the germline V gene, CDR1 is GTSNPN and CDR2 is SVGIG (reference sequence). The CDR3 totals 15 residues. CDR3 nucleotide sequence: TGTGCCTGGAGAGCCCGGGACAGAGGGAATCAGCCCCAGCATTTT. Translating gives CAWRARDRGNQPQHF.

The chain is built from TRBV4-3 and TRBJ2-7; 9 bases fit TRBD1. CDR3 size: 15 residues. V was clipped by 3 bases and J by 2 bases; unmatched bases: 5. Germline V lookup: CDR1 LGHNA, CDR2 YSLEER. CDR3 region: CASSHNYRGPYEQYF. CDR3 nucleotides: TGCGCCAGCAGCCACAACTACAGGGGGCCCTACGAGCAGTACTTC.

The chain employs TRBV7-3 and TRBJ1-2; 10 bases align to TRBD1. The trim removed 5 bases at V and 5 bases at J, leaving 5 bases unmatched. The germline CDR1 and CDR2 sequences are SGHTA and FQGTGA. The CDR3 sequence is 14 residues long. The CDR3: CASSQGQGDYGYTF. The CDR3, as DNA: TGTGCCAGCAGCCAAGGACAGGGGGATTATGGCTACACCTTC.

This chain links TRBV24-1 with TRBJ2-3; 10 nucleotides match TRBD2. CDR3 size: 15 residues. Germline values: CDR1 KGHDR, CDR2 SFDVKD. V shed 5 bases and J 1 base; nucleotides not matched to a gene: 2. The CDR3, as DNA: TGTGCCACCAGTGCTAGCGGGAGCGGCACAGATACGCAGTATTTT. Protein product: CATSASGSGTDTQYF.

This clone was seen only once. The chain is built from TRBV7-8 and TRBJ2-3; 9 nucleotides line up with TRBD2. The V segment lost 0 bases and the J segment 2 bases; nucleotides outside the gene matches: 3. This CDR3 has 16 amino acids. Germline loops: CDR1 SGHVS, CDR2 FQNEAQ. CDR3 DNA: TGTGCCAGCAGCTTAGCGCCTAGCGGGAACACAGATACGCAGTATTTT. Residues: CASSLAPSGNTDTQYF.

The chain uses TRBV18 and TRBJ1-2; 7 nucleotides match TRBD1. Trimming removed 3 bases from V and 4 bases from J; junction bases left unmatched: 11. Looked up from germline, CDR1 is KGHSH and CDR2 is LQKENI. The CDR3 totals 16 residues. This CDR3 reads CASSPIDRVVAYGYTF. DNA of the CDR3: TGTGCCAGCTCACCGATCGACAGGGTAGTGGCCTATGGCTACACCTTC.

This chain links TRBV6-2 or TRBV6-3 with TRBJ2-7, with 9 nucleotides matching TRBD2. After removal of 4 bases from V and 5 bases from J, the junction contained 9 bases not matched to a gene. CDR3 length: 15 amino acids. Per the germline V gene, CDR1 is MNHEY and CDR2 is SVGEGT. CDR3 residues: CASSSPLLAGNEQYF. The CDR3 DNA is TGTGCCAGCAGTTCCCCTCTACTAGCGGGCAACGAGCAGTACTTC.

This clone was counted once. V and J are TRBV3-1 (or the pseudogene TRBV3-2) and TRBJ1-4; D gene unclear. The CDR3 has 17 residues. V was pared by 1 base and J by 7 bases, with 19 bases between. The germline gives CDR1 LGHDT, CDR2 YNNKEL (reference sequence). The CDR3 region is CASSQGRLVKRVEKLFF. The CDR3 DNA sequence: TGTGCCAGCAGCCAAGGGAGGTTGGTTAAGAGGGTTGAAAAACTGTTTTTT.

The CDR3 DNA reads as TGTGCCAGCAGCCAACGTTCGGTAGGGGCCGAGGCTTTCTTT. Amino acids: CASSQRSVGAEAFF. This chain connects TRBV3-1 (or the pseudogene TRBV3-2) to TRBJ1-1; a possible D gene is TRBD1 (5 bases). Germline CDR1 and CDR2: LGHDT and YNNKEL (reference sequence). Trimming took 2 bases from V and 11 from J, leaving 18 bases between them. This CDR3 comprises 14 residues.

The chain couples TRBV6-5 to TRBJ1-1; unclear D gene. Trimming pared 5 bases from V and 8 bases from J, leaving 12 bases between. The CDR3 is made up of 12 amino acids. Germline assignment: CDR1 MNHEY and CDR2 SVGAGI. DNA for the CDR3: TGTGCCAGCAGTCACCCGGACTTGGAAGCTTTCTTT. This encodes CASSHPDLEAFF.

The chain joins TRBV5-4 to TRBJ2-7; D may be TRBD2 (5 bases). V was trimmed by 4 bases and J by 3 bases, leaving 11 bases between them. CDR3 length equals 13 residues. CDR1 and CDR2 from the germline V gene are SGHNT and YYREEE (reference sequence). The CDR3 bases are TGTGCCAGCAGCCTTTCTGGAGGCTACGAGCAGTACTTC. Encoded protein: CASSLSGGYEQYF.

V is TRBV19 and J is TRBJ1-1, with D unresolved. V lost 7 bases and J lost 0, with 9 bases in between. The CDR3 extends over 13 amino acids. Per the germline V gene, CDR1 is LNHDA and CDR2 is SQIVND (reference sequence). CDR3 bases: TGTGCCAGTAATGGGCTTGTGAACACTGAAGCTTTCTTT. Protein product: CASNGLVNTEAFF.